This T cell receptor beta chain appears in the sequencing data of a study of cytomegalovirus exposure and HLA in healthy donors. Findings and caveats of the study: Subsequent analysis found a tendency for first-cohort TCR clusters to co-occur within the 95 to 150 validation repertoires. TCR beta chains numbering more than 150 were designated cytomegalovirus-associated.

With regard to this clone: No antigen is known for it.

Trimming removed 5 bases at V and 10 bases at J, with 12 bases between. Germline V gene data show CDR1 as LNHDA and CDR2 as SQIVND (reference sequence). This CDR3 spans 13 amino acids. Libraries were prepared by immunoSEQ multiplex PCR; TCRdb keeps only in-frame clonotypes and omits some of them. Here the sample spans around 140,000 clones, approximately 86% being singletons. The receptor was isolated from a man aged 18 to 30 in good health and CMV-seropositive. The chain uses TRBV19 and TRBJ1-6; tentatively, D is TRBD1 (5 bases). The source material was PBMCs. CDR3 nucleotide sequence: TGTGCCAGTAGTCCAGGGCCTGAATCACCCCTCCACTTT. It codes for CASSPGPESPLHF.